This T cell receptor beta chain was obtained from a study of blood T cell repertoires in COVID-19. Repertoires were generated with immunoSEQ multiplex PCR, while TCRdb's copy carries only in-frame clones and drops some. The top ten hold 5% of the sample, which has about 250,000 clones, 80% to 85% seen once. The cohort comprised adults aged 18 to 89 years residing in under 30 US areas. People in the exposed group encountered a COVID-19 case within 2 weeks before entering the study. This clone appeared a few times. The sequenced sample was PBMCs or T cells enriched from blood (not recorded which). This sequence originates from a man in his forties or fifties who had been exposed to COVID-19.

CDR3 region: CAIRAGTGFLSNTEAFF. CDR3 DNA: TGTGCCATAAGGGCCGGGACAGGGTTTCTTTCGAACACTGAAGCTTTCTTT. The V and J genes are TRBV10-3 and TRBJ1-1, with 9 bases aligning to TRBD1. J gave up 1 base and V 9 bases, and 15 bases lay outside the gene matches. The germline V gene has CDR1 ENHRY and CDR2 SYGVKD. The CDR3 runs to 17 residues.